What follows are 17 T cell receptor beta chains derived from one specimen sequenced in a study of cytomegalovirus exposure and HLA in healthy donors. The PCR employed 60 Vbeta primers together with 13 Jbeta primers. Assay used: immunoSEQ multiplex PCR; TCRdb lists only in-frame clones, some missing. The profile shows about 300,000 clones, 86% of them singletons. Sequenced sample: PBMCs. The receptors were gathered from a man aged 35 to 55 in good health and CMV-seropositive.

V gene TRBV28 combines with J gene TRBJ2-1; D unresolved. Trimming took 2 bases from V and 4 from J, leaving 6 bases between them. The CDR3 length is 13 residues. Germline V gives CDR1 MDHEN, CDR2 SYDVKM. The CDR3 loop reads CASSLTVYNEQFF. CDR3 sequence (DNA): TGTGCCAGCAGTTTAACAGTATACAATGAGCAGTTCTTC.

The chain links TRBV4-2 to TRBJ1-2; no firm D call. The CDR3 runs 14 residues. V gave up 4 bases and J gave up 3 bases, with 12 bases separating them. Germline lookup yields CDR1 LGHNA and CDR2 YNFKEQ. CDR3: CASSRDWRDYGYTF. CDR3 in DNA: TGTGCCAGCAGCCGAGACTGGAGGGACTATGGCTACACCTTC.

The rearrangement links TRBV27 to TRBJ2-1, with 10 bases that match TRBD2. Germline lookup yields CDR1 MNHEY and CDR2 SMNVEV (reference sequence). V gave up 9 bases and J gave up 1 base; unmatched junction bases: 6. The CDR3 has 15 residues. The CDR3 nucleotides read TGTGCCAGTTGGGTACTAGCGGGGTCCTACAATGAGCAGTTCTTC. Its translation is CASWVLAGSYNEQFF.

The V call is TRBV11-2, the J call TRBJ2-7, with TRBD2 matching 9 bases. Germline assignment: CDR1 SGHAT and CDR2 FQNNGV. V was pared by 2 bases and J by 7 bases, with 9 bases of the junction left unmatched. This CDR3 has 15 residues. Here the CDR3 DNA reads TGTGCCAGCAGCTTATTGATAGCGGGAGTAAGGGAGCAGTACTTC. It translates to CASSLLIAGVREQYF.

This rearrangement joins TRBV5-6 to TRBJ2-1; 9 nucleotides align to TRBD2. Trimming removed 6 bases from V and 0 bases from J; junction bases left unmatched: 7. Germline V lookup: CDR1 SGHDT, CDR2 YYEEEE. This CDR3 comprises 16 residues. CDR3 bases: TGTGCCAGCATCGGGATTAGCGGGAGCTCCTACAATGAGCAGTTCTTC. It specifies CASIGISGSSYNEQFF. The full variable domain, completed using reference TRBV5-6 and TRBJ2-1, is DAGVTQSPTHLIKTRGQQVTLRCSPKSGHDTVSWYQQALGQGPQFIFQYYEEEERQRGNFPDRFSGHQFPNYSSELNVNALLLGDSALYLCASIGISGSSYNEQFFGPGTRLTVL.

This chain connects TRBV7-2 to TRBJ2-5; 7 bases match TRBD1. The V and J ends lost 5 bases and 3 bases, in that order; junction bases with no gene match: 12. This CDR3 spans 16 amino acids. Germline V gives CDR1 SGHTA, CDR2 FQGNSA. The CDR3 region has the DNA TGTGCCAGCAGCCTCCGCTCAGGGGGTCGGGAAGAGACCCAGTACTTC. Its translation: CASSLRSGGREETQYF.

This clone showed up just once. The chain joins TRBV18 to TRBJ1-3; perhaps TRBD1 as D (6 bases). The CDR3 extends over 16 amino acids. Germline lookup yields CDR1 KGHSH and CDR2 LQKENI. V was pared by 6 bases and J by 4 bases, with 19 bases between. This chain's CDR3 is CASSFKARTAGNTIYF. The CDR3 bases are TGTGCCAGCTCCTTCAAGGCCCGGACAGCGGGAAACACCATATATTTT.

The chain carries TRBV28 and TRBJ1-5; D might be TRBD1 (6 bases). V lost 4 bases to trimming and J lost 7 bases, with 17 bases between them. The CDR3 loop spans 15 amino acids. Germline-derived CDR1 and CDR2 are MDHEN and SYDVKM. The CDR3 nucleotides are TGTGCCAGCAGTTCGCCCGGGACATCGCGGCAGCCCCAGCATTTT. Translated: CASSSPGTSRQPQHF.

The chain combines TRBV11-2 with TRBJ1-1; the match to TRBD1 covers 9 bases. J lost 6 bases, V lost 2 bases, and 4 bases had no gene match. Per the germline V gene, CDR1 is SGHAT and CDR2 is FQNNGV. The CDR3 is 14 amino acids. The chain's CDR3 is CASSLRDREPEAFF. In nucleotides, the CDR3 is TGTGCCAGCAGCTTACGGGACAGGGAACCTGAAGCTTTCTTT.

The chain carries TRBV4-1 and TRBJ2-5, with 11 nucleotides matching TRBD2. Matching the DNA end better, TRBJ2-7 makes the J call doubtful. The CDR3 is made up of 15 amino acids. Per germline, CDR1 MGHRA and CDR2 YSYEKL. The CDR3, as DNA: TGCGCCAGCAGCCTTGGACTAGCGGGTGACTACGAGCAGTACTTC. Residues: CASSLGLAGDYEQYF.

This sequence joins TRBV14 and TRBJ2-2; TRBD2 matches 10 bases. Germline CDR1 and CDR2: SGHDN and FVKESK. The trim removed 5 bases at V and 3 bases at J, leaving 3 bases unmatched. The CDR3 runs to 15 residues. The CDR3 DNA follows: TGTGCCAGCAGCGAAGGACTAGCGGACACCGGGGAGCTGTTTTTT. This translates into CASSEGLADTGELFF.

CDR3 sequence reads: CASAALQNTGELFF. In DNA, the CDR3 is TGTGCCAGCGCTGCCTTACAGAACACCGGGGAGCTGTTTTTT. The chain combines TRBV9 with TRBJ2-2; no firm D call. Per the germline V gene, CDR1 is SGDLS and CDR2 is YYNGEE. With 7 bases removed from V and 1 base from J, the gap between germline ends came to 11 bases. This CDR3 region has 14 residues. Full variable domain (remainder filled in from reference TRBV9 and TRBJ2-2): DSGVTQTPKHLITATGQRVTLRCSPRSGDLSVYWYQQSLDQGLQFLIQYYNGEERAKGNILERFSAQQFPDLHSELNLSSLELGDSALYFCASAALQNTGELFFGEGSRLTVL.

The rearrangement uses TRBV2 and TRBJ1-1, with a tentative D call TRBD1 (6 bases). The CDR3 is 16 amino acids. Germline V gene sequence: CDR1 SNHLY, CDR2 FYNNEI. V was clipped by 5 bases and J by 1 base, with 17 bases between them. The CDR3 DNA reads as TGTGCCAGCAGTTGGACAGAGACCCTGAAGAACACTGAAGCTTTCTTT. This sequence encodes CASSWTETLKNTEAFF.

The chain carries TRBV2 and TRBJ2-2; tentative D call: TRBD1 (6 bases). V lost 11 bases, J lost 5 bases, and 18 bases lay in between. This CDR3 contains 14 residues. Looked up from germline, CDR1 is SNHLY and CDR2 is FYNNEI. The CDR3 here is CAARRTDLTGELFF. The DNA for the CDR3 is TGTGCCGCACGGAGGACAGACCTTACCGGGGAGCTGTTTTTT.

The chain joins TRBV5-1 to TRBJ1-2, with D maybe TRBD1 (6 bases). CDR1 and CDR2 (germline): SGHRS, YFSETQ. V was clipped by 4 bases and J by 2 bases, with 9 bases between them. This CDR3 is built from 13 residues. The DNA for the CDR3 is TGCGCCAGCAGCGCAGACAGGAACTATGGCTACACCTTC. As protein: CASSADRNYGYTF. The full variable domain, in which reference TRBV5-1 and TRBJ1-2 provide the parts outside the CDR3, is KAGVTQTPRYLIKTRGQQVTLSCSPISGHRSVSWYQQTPGQGLQFLFEYFSETQRNKGNFPGRFSGRQFSNSRSEMNVSTLELGDSALYLCASSADRNYGYTFGSGTRLTVV.

V is TRBV5-8 and J is TRBJ2-7, with D possibly being TRBD2 (5 bases). Germline V CDR1 and CDR2: SGHTS, YDEGEE. This CDR3 has 15 amino acids. Trimming pared 4 bases from V and 0 bases from J, leaving 14 bases between. As DNA, the CDR3 is TGTGCCAGCAGCCTAGGCGGGCTCTTCTCCTACGAGCAGTACTTC. It is translated as CASSLGGLFSYEQYF.

The chain combines TRBV28 with TRBJ2-7, with TRBD2 identical over 9 bases. This CDR3 contains 14 residues. Trimming at V came to 4 bases and at J to 9 bases, leaving 10 bases not matched to a gene. Germline CDR1 and CDR2: MDHEN and SYDVKM. The CDR3 bases are TGTGCCAGCAGTTCACCTAGCGGGGCATCTGGGCAGTACTTC. This translates into CASSSPSGASGQYF.